The 27 T cell receptor beta chains presented below share a single source sample, sequenced in a study of T cell responses to AZD1222 COVID-19 vaccine. Clones were read by immunoSEQ multiplex PCR, and TCRdb kept only the in-frame ones, dropping some. Of about 110,000 clones in the sample, around 92% were seen once. The source was peripheral blood, collected 28 days after the second AZD1222 dose. The receptor set was obtained from an adult who received the AZD1222 COVID-19 vaccine.

The rearrangement uses TRBV30 and TRBJ2-2, with 9 bases identical to TRBD1. With V trimmed by 2 bases and J by 8 bases, 9 bases remained unmatched. The CDR3 extends over 15 amino acids. In germline, CDR1 is GTSNPN, CDR2 SVGIG (reference sequence). The CDR3 DNA sequence: TGTGCCTGGAGTCTCCGGGACAGGGAAACTGGGGAGCTGTTTTTT. This encodes CAWSLRDRETGELFF.

This chain connects TRBV6-6 to TRBJ2-7, with D uncertain. Germline-derived CDR1 and CDR2 are MNHNY and SVGAGI (reference sequence). V shed 7 bases and J shed 0 bases, with 10 bases lying between them. This CDR3 contains 13 residues. The CDR3 bases are TGTGCCAGCACCCCGAGAAGCTCCTACGAGCAGTACTTC. This codes for CASTPRSSYEQYF.

The chain has TRBV29-1 and TRBJ2-7; D call uncertain. Germline V gene data show CDR1 as SQVTM and CDR2 as ANQGSEA. The V end lost 4 bases, the J end lost 1 base, and 8 bases lay between the germline ends. CDR3 length equals 12 residues. The CDR3 reads CSVGGRSYEQYF. The CDR3 region has the DNA TGCAGCGTTGGTGGGCGTTCCTACGAGCAGTACTTC.

This rearrangement joins TRBV27 to TRBJ1-1; D is uncertain. The V end was cut by 6 bases, the J end by 0 bases, with 8 bases between. From germline, CDR1 is MNHEY and CDR2 SMNVEV (reference sequence). The CDR3 extends over 13 amino acids. CDR3 region: CASRGTVNTEAFF. The CDR3 DNA sequence: TGTGCCAGCAGGGGCACAGTGAACACTGAAGCTTTCTTT.

The chain combines TRBV20-1 with TRBJ2-5; D not certain. Germline-derived CDR1 and CDR2 are DFQATT and SNEGSKA (reference sequence). V dropped 2 bases and J dropped 1 base, with 2 bases sitting between them. The CDR3 spans 11 residues. The DNA for the CDR3 is TGCAGTGCTAGAATCCAAGAGACCCAGTACTTC. This codes for CSARIQETQYF.

V usage is TRBV4-1 and J usage is TRBJ2-7; either TRBD1 or TRBD2 may fit D (5 bases each). Germline CDR1 and CDR2: MGHRA and YSYEKL. This CDR3 is built from 15 residues. Trimming cost V 1 base and J 4 bases, with 14 bases left between them. The CDR3 is CASSQGGSGTYEQYF. CDR3 nucleotides: TGCGCCAGCAGCCAAGGTGGATCTGGGACGTACGAGCAGTACTTC.

This sequence joins TRBV29-1 and TRBJ2-3, with TRBD1 as a possible D gene (5 bases). The ends were cut back, 3 bases at V and 1 base at J, with 14 bases in the middle. Per germline, CDR1 SQVTM and CDR2 ANQGSEA. The CDR3 extends over 15 amino acids. CDR3 in amino acids: CSVDPQGARTDTQYF. DNA of the CDR3: TGCAGCGTTGACCCTCAGGGTGCCCGCACAGATACGCAGTATTTT.

This clone was counted a single time. The chain combines TRBV6-1 with TRBJ1-2; no definite D call. The CDR3 runs 12 residues. The germline V and J ends were trimmed by 3 bases and 2 bases, with 4 bases remaining between them. Germline lookup yields CDR1 MNHNS and CDR2 SASEGT. The CDR3 loop is CASSEGNYGYTF. CDR3 nucleotide sequence: TGTGCCAGCAGTGAGGGGAACTATGGCTACACCTTC.

V and J are TRBV4-2 and TRBJ1-2; D may be TRBD1 (5 bases). Germline CDR1 is LGHNA and CDR2 is YNFKEQ. Trimming left V 1 base short and J 7 bases short, with 10 bases between. This CDR3 contains 13 residues. Here the CDR3 reads CASSQAGLGGYTF. The DNA of the CDR3 is TGTGCCAGCAGCCAAGCGGGGCTTGGTGGCTACACCTTC.

V gene TRBV30 combines with J gene TRBJ1-1; TRBD1 is a possible D gene (5 bases). The V gene's germline CDR1 is GTSNPN and CDR2 SVGIG (reference sequence). The CDR3 sequence is 13 residues long. V was clipped by 3 bases and J by 3 bases, with 11 bases between them. Written as DNA, the CDR3 is TGTGCCTGGAGCCGGGGCGGTGACACTGAAGCTTTCTTT. Protein sequence: CAWSRGGDTEAFF.

V is TRBV3-1 (or the pseudogene TRBV3-2) and J is TRBJ2-7, with D perhaps TRBD2 (5 bases). CDR1 is LGHDT and CDR2 is YNNKEL in the germline V gene (reference sequence). The CDR3 length is 12 residues. V lost 7 bases and J 6 bases, leaving 13 bases between the germline ends. The CDR3 sequence: CASTKTGSEQYF. The CDR3 DNA reads TGTGCCAGCACCAAAACTGGGAGCGAGCAGTACTTC.

The CDR3 loop reads CASGGLAGEETGELFF. CDR3 nucleotides: TGTGCCAGCGGTGGACTAGCGGGAGAGGAGACCGGGGAGCTGTTTTTT. The chain joins TRBV27 to TRBJ2-2, with 13 bases fitting TRBD2. Germline-derived CDR1 and CDR2 are MNHEY and SMNVEV (reference sequence). The junction had 8 bases not matched to a gene; V was cut back by 8 bases and J by 5 bases. The CDR3 is 16 amino acids.

The V gene is TRBV5-4, the J gene TRBJ2-2; possible D gene TRBD2, 6 bases. From germline, CDR1 is SGHNT and CDR2 YYREEE (reference sequence). Trimming took off 0 bases at V and 6 bases at J, with 12 bases between the two ends. The CDR3 spans 15 residues. CDR3 in amino acids: CASSLGAGPAGELFF. CDR3 nucleotide sequence: TGTGCCAGCAGCTTGGGGGCGGGGCCGGCCGGGGAGCTGTTTTTT.

The chain couples TRBV30 to TRBJ1-2, with no clear D. The CDR3 loop spans 14 amino acids. Germline V gene lookup returns CDR1 GTSNPN and CDR2 SVGIG (reference sequence). Trimming shortened V by 5 bases and J by 6 bases, and 19 bases separated the two germline ends. CDR3 coding DNA: TGTGCCTGGCATTCGCCCCCGCTGGGTAATGGCTACACCTTC. This encodes CAWHSPPLGNGYTF.

The chain combines TRBV19 with TRBJ2-7; TRBD1 agrees at 9 bases. This CDR3 has 15 amino acids. J was trimmed by 1 base and V by 6 bases; bases with no gene match: 7. CDR1 is LNHDA, CDR2 SQIVND, per germline (reference sequence). As DNA, the CDR3 is TGTGCCAGTAGCACAACAGGGGGCGAGTCCTACGAGCAGTACTTC. It encodes CASSTTGGESYEQYF.

The chain carries TRBV9 and TRBJ1-6; maybe TRBD1 (5 bases). The CDR3 is made up of 15 amino acids. Trimming shortened V by 6 bases and J by 4 bases, and 14 bases separated the two germline ends. Germline V CDR1 and CDR2: SGDLS, YYNGEE. This chain's CDR3 is CASIANDSYNSPLHF. The CDR3 DNA reads TGTGCCAGCATCGCGAACGACAGTTATAATTCACCCCTCCACTTT.

The rearrangement links TRBV29-1 to TRBJ2-5; 9 positions agree with TRBD2. The CDR3 length is 15 residues. V dropped 4 bases and J dropped 2; count of bases not matched to a gene: 8. The germline gives CDR1 SQVTM, CDR2 ANQGSEA. Here the CDR3 DNA reads TGCAGCGTTGGGGACCGGCTAGCGGGACAAGAGACCCAGTACTTC. Translating gives CSVGDRLAGQETQYF.

V and J are TRBV6-6 and TRBJ1-2; 11 positions match TRBD1. The CDR3 sequence is 15 residues long. Germline V gene lookup returns CDR1 MNHNY and CDR2 SVGAGI (reference sequence). Germline trimming cut 4 bases from V and 7 bases from J; bases unmatched to any gene: 8. CDR3: CASSFRDRGFGGYTF. The DNA of the CDR3 is TGTGCCAGCAGTTTCCGGGACAGGGGGTTTGGTGGCTACACCTTC.

Regarding this clone: Compared with germline, one end of the junction differs, possibly owing to a read error. The genes are TRBV7-7 and TRBJ2-5; 11 nucleotides agree with TRBD1. CDR3 size: 15 residues. CDR1 SSHAT and CDR2 FNYEAQ come from the germline V gene (reference sequence). CDR3 DNA sequence: TGTGCTAGCAGCCCCGGGACAGGGGGTTGGGAGACCCAGTACTTC. Its translation: CASSPGTGGWETQYF.

For this clone: An end of the junction differs from the germline gene, which may be a read error. The gene calls are TRBV7-7 and TRBJ2-5; 9 bases align to TRBD1. CDR1 and CDR2 (germline): SSHAT, FNYEAQ (reference sequence). The CDR3 is 14 amino acids. The CDR3: CASSPPGQGSTQYF. DNA for the CDR3: TGTGCTAGCAGCCCACCCGGACAGGGGTCGACCCAGTACTTC.

The chain uses TRBV14 and TRBJ2-7; D is unclear. V was cut by 5 bases and J by 4 bases, with 6 bases left in between. This CDR3 contains 11 residues. From germline, CDR1 is SGHDN and CDR2 FVKESK. The CDR3 bases are TGTGCCAGCAGCAGAGGTTACGAGCAGTACTTC. Its protein product is CASSRGYEQYF.

The rearrangement joins TRBV11-2 to TRBJ1-2; TRBD1 is a possible D gene (5 bases). This CDR3 is built from 14 residues. V was cut by 4 bases and J by 4 bases, with 13 bases left in between. Germline V gives CDR1 SGHAT, CDR2 FQNNGV. CDR3 amino acids: CASSSLDSAYGYTF. The CDR3 DNA reads as TGTGCCAGCAGCTCCCTAGACAGTGCCTATGGCTACACCTTC.

The genes are TRBV19 and TRBJ2-2; the D is unclear. Deletions cut 7 bases from V and 1 base from J, with 7 bases between. CDR3 length: 13 residues. Germline V gene sequence: CDR1 LNHDA, CDR2 SQIVND (reference sequence). CDR3 DNA: TGTGCCAGTATAAACCGGAACACCGGGGAGCTGTTTTTT. It yields the protein CASINRNTGELFF. Supplemented by reference TRBV19 and TRBJ2-2, the full variable domain reads DGGITQSPKYLFRKEGQNVTLSCEQNLNHDAMYWYRQDPGQGLRLIYYSQIVNDFQKGDIAEGYSVSREKKESFPLTVTSAQKNPTAFYLCASINRNTGELFFGEGSRLTVL.

The chain is built from TRBV5-6 and TRBJ1-1; a weak D match, TRBD1 (6 bases). Germline V lookup: CDR1 SGHDT, CDR2 YYEEEE. Trimming stripped 3 bases from V and 0 bases from J, with 9 bases between. This CDR3 has 14 amino acids. CDR3 nucleotides: TGTGCCAGCAGCTCCAGGGGTTTGAACACTGAAGCTTTCTTT. It translates to CASSSRGLNTEAFF. The entire variable domain, with the rest obtained from reference TRBV5-6 and TRBJ1-1, is as follows: DAGVTQSPTHLIKTRGQQVTLRCSPKSGHDTVSWYQQALGQGPQFIFQYYEEEERQRGNFPDRFSGHQFPNYSSELNVNALLLGDSALYLCASSSRGLNTEAFFGQGTRLTVV.

The gene calls are TRBV29-1 and TRBJ1-1, with D hard to call. Per germline, CDR1 SQVTM and CDR2 ANQGSEA. Trimming stripped 0 bases from V and 3 bases from J, with 11 bases between. This CDR3 has 14 residues. In nucleotides, the CDR3 is TGCAGCGTTGAAGACCTCCGTAGGGACACTGAAGCTTTCTTT. Translation gives CSVEDLRRDTEAFF.

This clone came up once. This chain uses TRBV18 with TRBJ2-7, with 9 nucleotides matching TRBD1. This CDR3 has 16 residues. Per the germline V gene, CDR1 is KGHSH and CDR2 is LQKENI. V lost 5 bases and J lost 2; bases outside the gene matches: 10. The CDR3, as DNA: TGTGCCAGCTCATATAATACAGGGGGCTGGCCCTACGAGCAGTACTTC. Amino acid sequence: CASSYNTGGWPYEQYF.

The CDR3, as DNA: TGTGCCAGCAGCTTGGAAGCGGCATTCAATTACGAGCAGTACTTC. The encoded protein is CASSLEAAFNYEQYF. The gene calls are TRBV5-8 and TRBJ2-7, with D tentatively TRBD2 (5 bases). CDR3 length: 15 residues. Germline V gene data show CDR1 as SGHTS and CDR2 as YDEGEE. V gave up 0 bases and J gave up 4 bases, with 14 bases separating them.